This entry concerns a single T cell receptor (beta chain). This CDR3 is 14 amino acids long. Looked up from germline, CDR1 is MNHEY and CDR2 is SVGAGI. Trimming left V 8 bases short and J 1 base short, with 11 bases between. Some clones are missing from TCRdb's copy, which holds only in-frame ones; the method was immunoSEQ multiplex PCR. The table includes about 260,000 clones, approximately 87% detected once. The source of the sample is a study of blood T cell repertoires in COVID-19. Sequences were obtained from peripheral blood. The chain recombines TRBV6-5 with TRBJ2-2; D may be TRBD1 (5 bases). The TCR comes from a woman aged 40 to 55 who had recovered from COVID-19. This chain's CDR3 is CASQRGRNTGELFF. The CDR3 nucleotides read TGTGCCAGCCAAAGGGGAAGGAACACCGGGGAGCTGTTTTTT.